The clone carrying this T cell receptor beta chain was detected many times. No antigen is known for it. Patients underwent thyroid surgery, and none had received any treatment before it. This sample stems from a study of metastatic and nonmetastatic thyroid tumors. Study background: Blood and tumor or nodule tissue repertoires from malignant and benign thyroid patients were compared.

As handled by the study authors: A classifier for distant metastasis in papillary thyroid cancer was constructed using CDR3 differences observed across clinicopathological groups. TCRdb re-called clones from the PCR reads using MiXCR. None of the V and J calls come from the authors' own analysis; TCRdb made them. The table has 84,000 or so clones, about 9.1% seen once. General study findings and limits: Relative to benign nodules, malignant thyroid tumors were reportedly characterized by significantly elevated TCR beta diversity in blood and tumor.

V lost 0 bases, J lost 10 bases, and 14 bases lay in between. This CDR3 is 14 amino acids long. Germline CDR1 MGHRA, CDR2 YSYEKL. Sequencing was done on a sample of blood. This receptor was obtained from a female donor with papillary thyroid cancer or a benign thyroid nodule (not recorded which). Some clones in this sample may be carry-over from other donors' samples. The rearrangement joins TRBV4-1 to TRBJ2-3; D might be TRBD2 (6 bases). The CDR3 region has the DNA TGCGCCAGCAGCCAAGAAATGGGAGGCTTTGCGCAGTATTTT. Residues: CASSQEMGGFAQYF.